The 11 T cell receptor beta chains given below trace back to one sample, sequenced in a study of T-cell memory formation after mild COVID-19. TCRdb re-called the 5' RACE reads with MiXCR, one entry per CDR3 protein. The data contain 180,000 or so distinct CDR3 sequences, around a tenth of them singletons. The sequencing input was PBMCs or a T cell subset sorted from them (not recorded which). The receptors stem from a man younger than 35 who had mild COVID-19 (a few samples of this study predate the infection). Cell type and time point are not known.

The chain links TRBV6-2 or TRBV6-3 to TRBJ1-2; D is unresolved. Germline V gives CDR1 MNHEY, CDR2 SVGEGT. There are 12 residues in the CDR3. V lost 6 bases, J lost 5 bases, and 10 bases lay in between. The CDR3 sequence is CASSHDTYGYTF. The CDR3 DNA sequence: TGTGCCAGCAGCCATGACACTTATGGCTACACCTTC.

In this sample, this clonotype turned up a few times. The chain carries TRBV11-2 and TRBJ2-1, with D tentatively TRBD1 or TRBD2 (6 bases each). Germline V gives CDR1 SGHAT, CDR2 FQNNGV. Trimming took 6 bases from V and 7 from J, leaving 16 bases between them. The CDR3 runs to 14 residues. CDR3 in amino acids: CASSSLRGTNEQFF. Here the CDR3 DNA reads TGTGCCAGCAGTTCTTTAAGGGGGACTAATGAGCAGTTCTTC.

This clonotype has only a few counts. The gene calls are TRBV6-5 and TRBJ2-2, with 9 bases matching TRBD1. The CDR3 is 13 amino acids. Germline loops: CDR1 MNHEY, CDR2 SVGAGI. Trimming took 6 bases from V and 6 from J; bases not matched to a gene: 2. The CDR3 loop is CASRRQGAGELFF. CDR3 bases: TGTGCCAGCAGGAGACAGGGGGCCGGGGAGCTGTTTTTT.

The chain is built from TRBV2 and TRBJ1-5; TRBD1 matches 8 bases. CDR1 and CDR2 (germline): SNHLY, FYNNEI. V lost 6 bases, J lost 6 bases, and 13 bases stayed unmatched. The length of the CDR3 is 16 residues. The CDR3 nucleotides read TGTGCCAGCAGCGACACCGGACAGGGTATGTCTCAGCCCCAGCATTTT. It codes for CASSDTGQGMSQPQHF.

The chain is built from TRBV12-3 or TRBV12-4 and TRBJ2-5, with 7 bases identical to TRBD1. The CDR3 totals 15 residues. The junction had 7 bases not matched to a gene; V was cut back by 1 base and J by 5 bases. The CDR3 nucleotides are TGTGCCAGCAGTTTAGGACAGGGCCCTAATGAGACCCAGTACTTC. Translating gives CASSLGQGPNETQYF.

A word on this clonotype: Mismatch with germline at one junction end may stem from a read error. The V and J genes are TRBV20-1 and TRBJ1-2; D may be TRBD1 (5 bases). The CDR3 is 16 amino acids. In germline, CDR1 is DFQATT, CDR2 SNEGSKA (reference sequence). Here the CDR3 reads CSARGVEWVRGYGYTF. The CDR3, as DNA: TGCAGTGCGAGAGGGGTTGAGTGGGTACGGGGCTATGGCTACACCTTC.

In this sample, this clonotype turned up a few times. The rearrangement joins TRBV28 to TRBJ1-2; D may be TRBD1 (5 bases). Germline assignment: CDR1 MDHEN and CDR2 SYDVKM. V was cut by 8 bases and J by 8 bases, with 21 bases left in between. The CDR3 sequence is 14 residues long. The CDR3 spells CASATPSWGEGYTF. For the CDR3, the DNA is TGTGCCAGCGCGACCCCAAGTTGGGGGGAAGGCTACACCTTC.

This clonotype was picked up a small number of times. The V call is TRBV9, the J call TRBJ2-1; D possibly corresponds to TRBD2 (7 bases). The germline V gene has CDR1 SGDLS and CDR2 YYNGEE. Between the trimmed V and J ends, which lost 3 bases and 6 bases, there was a span of 16 bases. The CDR3 runs 15 residues. CDR3 amino acids: CASSAPGGGVNEQFF. The CDR3 DNA sequence: TGTGCCAGCAGCGCTCCGGGCGGGGGCGTCAATGAGCAGTTCTTC.

The rearrangement links TRBV6-5 to TRBJ2-5; 11 bases fit TRBD2. The germline V gene encodes CDR1 MNHEY and CDR2 SVGAGI. The CDR3 covers 16 residues. J gave up 5 bases and V 5 bases, and 10 bases lay outside the gene matches. The CDR3 loop is CASSPATSGGRETQYF. The CDR3 coding sequence is TGTGCCAGCAGTCCGGCTACTAGCGGGGGTCGGGAGACCCAGTACTTC.

The V gene is TRBV5-1, the J gene TRBJ2-5; D may be TRBD1 or TRBD2 (6 bases each). The V gene lost 3 bases and the J gene lost 3 bases, with 12 bases spanning the gap. From germline, CDR1 is SGHRS and CDR2 YFSETQ. The CDR3 consists of 14 residues. The CDR3 bases are TGCGCCAGCAGCTGGGGGGCAGGGGAAGAGACCCAGTACTTC. It translates to CASSWGAGEETQYF.

The rearrangement uses TRBV3-1 and TRBJ1-5; no definite D call. The CDR3 totals 16 residues. V dropped 3 bases and J dropped 0 bases, with 12 bases sitting between them. Germline CDR1 and CDR2: LGHDT and YNNKEL (reference sequence). In nucleotides, the CDR3 is TGTGCCAGCAGCCAGGGGAAGGGTATTAGCAATCAGCCCCAGCATTTT. It specifies CASSQGKGISNQPQHF.